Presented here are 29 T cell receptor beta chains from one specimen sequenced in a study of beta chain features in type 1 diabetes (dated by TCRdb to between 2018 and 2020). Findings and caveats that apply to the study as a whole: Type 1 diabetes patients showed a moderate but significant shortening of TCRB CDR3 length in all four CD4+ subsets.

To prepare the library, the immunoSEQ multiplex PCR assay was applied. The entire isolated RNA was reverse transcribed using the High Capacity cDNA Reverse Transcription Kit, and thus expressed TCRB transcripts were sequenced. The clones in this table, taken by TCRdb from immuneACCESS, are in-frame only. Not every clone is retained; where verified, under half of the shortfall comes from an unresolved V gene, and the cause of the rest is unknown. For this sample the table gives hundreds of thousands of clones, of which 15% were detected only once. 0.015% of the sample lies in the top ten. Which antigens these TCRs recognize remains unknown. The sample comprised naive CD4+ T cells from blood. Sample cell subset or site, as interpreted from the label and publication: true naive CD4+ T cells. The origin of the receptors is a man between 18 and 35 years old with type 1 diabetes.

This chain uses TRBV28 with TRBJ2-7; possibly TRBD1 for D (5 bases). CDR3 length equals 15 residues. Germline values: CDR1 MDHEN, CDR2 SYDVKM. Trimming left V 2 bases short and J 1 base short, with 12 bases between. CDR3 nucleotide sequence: TGTGCCAGCAGTTTAAACCAGGGAATTTCCTACGAGCAGTACTTC. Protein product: CASSLNQGISYEQYF.

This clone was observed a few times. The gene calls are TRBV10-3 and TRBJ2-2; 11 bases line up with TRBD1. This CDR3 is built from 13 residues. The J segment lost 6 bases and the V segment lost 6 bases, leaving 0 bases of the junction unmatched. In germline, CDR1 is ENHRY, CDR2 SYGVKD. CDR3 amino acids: CAIRDRGPGELFF. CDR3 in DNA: TGTGCCATCAGGGACAGGGGGCCCGGGGAGCTGTTTTTT.

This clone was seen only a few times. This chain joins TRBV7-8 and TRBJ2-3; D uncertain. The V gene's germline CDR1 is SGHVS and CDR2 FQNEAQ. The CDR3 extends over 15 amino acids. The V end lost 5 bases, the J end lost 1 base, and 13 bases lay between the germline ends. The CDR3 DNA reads TGTGCCAGCAGCCTACGTATGGCGGGCACAGATACGCAGTATTTT. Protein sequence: CASSLRMAGTDTQYF. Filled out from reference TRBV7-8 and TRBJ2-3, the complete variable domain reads GAGVSQSPRYKVAKRGQDVALRCDPISGHVSLFWYQQALGQGPEFLTYFQNEAQLDKSGLPSDRFFAERPEGSVSTLKIQRTQQEDSAVYLCASSLRMAGTDTQYFGPGTRLTVL.

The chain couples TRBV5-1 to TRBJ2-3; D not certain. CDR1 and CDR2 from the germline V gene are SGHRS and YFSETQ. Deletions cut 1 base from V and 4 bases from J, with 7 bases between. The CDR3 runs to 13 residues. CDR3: CASSLSSADTQYF. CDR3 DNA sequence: TGCGCCAGCAGCTTGTCGAGCGCAGATACGCAGTATTTT.

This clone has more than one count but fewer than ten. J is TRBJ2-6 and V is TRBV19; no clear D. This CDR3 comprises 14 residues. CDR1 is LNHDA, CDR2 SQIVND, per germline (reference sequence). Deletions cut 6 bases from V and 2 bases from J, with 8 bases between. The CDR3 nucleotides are TGTGCCAGTAGGACGGGTCCTGGGGCCAACGTCCTGACTTTC. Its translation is CASRTGPGANVLTF.

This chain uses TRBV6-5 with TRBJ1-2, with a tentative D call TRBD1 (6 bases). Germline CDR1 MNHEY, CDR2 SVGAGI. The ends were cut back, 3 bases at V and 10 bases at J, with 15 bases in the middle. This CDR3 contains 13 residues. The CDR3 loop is CASSYSRGGPYTF. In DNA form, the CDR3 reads TGTGCCAGCAGTTATTCGCGGGGGGGGCCCTACACCTTC.

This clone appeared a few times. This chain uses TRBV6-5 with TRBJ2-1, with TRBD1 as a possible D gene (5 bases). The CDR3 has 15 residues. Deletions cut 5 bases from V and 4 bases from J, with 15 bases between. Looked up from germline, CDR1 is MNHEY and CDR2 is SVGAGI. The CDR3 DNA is TGTGCCAGCAGTGTGGAGACAGCGAGATACAATGAGCAGTTCTTC. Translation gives CASSVETARYNEQFF.

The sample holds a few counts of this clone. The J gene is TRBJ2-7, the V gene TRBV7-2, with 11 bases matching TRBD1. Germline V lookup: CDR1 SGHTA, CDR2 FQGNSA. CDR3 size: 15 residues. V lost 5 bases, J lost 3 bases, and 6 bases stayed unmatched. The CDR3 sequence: CASSVRTGGDYEQYF. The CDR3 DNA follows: TGTGCCAGCAGCGTAAGGACAGGGGGCGACTACGAGCAGTACTTC.

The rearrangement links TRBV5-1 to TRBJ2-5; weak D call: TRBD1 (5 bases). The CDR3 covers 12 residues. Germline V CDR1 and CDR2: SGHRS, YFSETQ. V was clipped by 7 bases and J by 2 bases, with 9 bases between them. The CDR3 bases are TGCGCCAGCTCACAGGAACAAGAGACCCAGTACTTC. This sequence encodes CASSQEQETQYF.

Written as DNA, the CDR3 is TGCGCCAGCAGCTTGGTCCGGGACTCAGAGCAGTACTTC. Translating it yields CASSLVRDSEQYF. This chain joins TRBV5-1 and TRBJ2-7, with D possibly matching TRBD2 (6 bases). The CDR3 has 13 residues. Per the germline V gene, CDR1 is SGHRS and CDR2 is YFSETQ. Trimming took 0 bases from V and 7 from J, leaving 11 bases between them.

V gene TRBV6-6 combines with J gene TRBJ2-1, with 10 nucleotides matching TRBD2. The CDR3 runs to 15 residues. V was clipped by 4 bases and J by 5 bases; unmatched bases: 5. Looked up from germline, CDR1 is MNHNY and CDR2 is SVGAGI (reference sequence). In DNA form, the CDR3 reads TGTGCCAGCAGTTTACGGACTAGCGGACACAATGAGCAGTTCTTC. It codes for CASSLRTSGHNEQFF.

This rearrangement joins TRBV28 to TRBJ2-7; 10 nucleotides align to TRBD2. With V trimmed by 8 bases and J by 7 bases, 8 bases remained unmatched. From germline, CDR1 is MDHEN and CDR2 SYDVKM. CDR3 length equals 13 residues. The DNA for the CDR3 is TGTGCCAGCCGAAGCGGGAGGGCCGGTGAGCAGTACTTC. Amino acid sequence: CASRSGRAGEQYF. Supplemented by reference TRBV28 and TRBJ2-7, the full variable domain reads DVKVTQSSRYLVKRTGEKVFLECVQDMDHENMFWYRQDPGLGLRLIYFSYDVKMKEKGDIPEGYSVSREKKERFSLILESASTNQTSMYLCASRSGRAGEQYFGPGTRLTVT.

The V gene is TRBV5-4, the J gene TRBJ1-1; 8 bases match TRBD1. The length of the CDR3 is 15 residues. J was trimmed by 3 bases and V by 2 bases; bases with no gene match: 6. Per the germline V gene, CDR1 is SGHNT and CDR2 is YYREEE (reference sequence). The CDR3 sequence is CASSFSQGADTEAFF. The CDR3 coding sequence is TGTGCCAGCAGCTTTTCCCAGGGGGCGGACACTGAAGCTTTCTTT.

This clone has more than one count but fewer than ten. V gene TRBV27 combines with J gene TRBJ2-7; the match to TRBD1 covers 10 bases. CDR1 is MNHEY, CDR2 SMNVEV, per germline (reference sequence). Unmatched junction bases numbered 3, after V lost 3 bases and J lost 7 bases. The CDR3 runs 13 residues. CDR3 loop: CASSFDRGLEQYF. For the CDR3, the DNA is TGTGCCAGCAGTTTCGACAGGGGGCTTGAGCAGTACTTC.

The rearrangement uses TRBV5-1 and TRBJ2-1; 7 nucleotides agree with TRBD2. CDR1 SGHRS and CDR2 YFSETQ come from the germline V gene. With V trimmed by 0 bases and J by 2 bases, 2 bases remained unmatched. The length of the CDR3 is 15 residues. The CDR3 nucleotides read TGCGCCAGCAGCTTGGTAGCGGGCCCCTACAATGAGCAGTTCTTC. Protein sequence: CASSLVAGPYNEQFF.

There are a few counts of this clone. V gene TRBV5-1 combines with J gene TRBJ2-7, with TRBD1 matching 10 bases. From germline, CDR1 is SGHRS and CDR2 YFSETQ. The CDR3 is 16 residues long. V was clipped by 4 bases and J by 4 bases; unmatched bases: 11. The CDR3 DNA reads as TGCGCCAGCAGCCGATCCGGGACAGGGGCGATATACGAGCAGTACTTC. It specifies CASSRSGTGAIYEQYF.

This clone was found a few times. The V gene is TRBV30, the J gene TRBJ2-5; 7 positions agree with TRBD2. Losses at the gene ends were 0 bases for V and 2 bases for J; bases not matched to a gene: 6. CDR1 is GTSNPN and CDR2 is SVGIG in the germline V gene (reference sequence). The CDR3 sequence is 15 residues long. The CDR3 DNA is TGTGCCTGGAGTGTAGGGTTCGGGGGGCAAGAGACCCAGTACTTC. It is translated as CAWSVGFGGQETQYF.

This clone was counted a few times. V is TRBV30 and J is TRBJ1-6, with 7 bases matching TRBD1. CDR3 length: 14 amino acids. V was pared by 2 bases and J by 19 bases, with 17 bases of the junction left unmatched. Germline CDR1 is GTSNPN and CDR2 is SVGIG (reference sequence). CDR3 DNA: TGTGCCTGGAGTAGGACAGGCCCCGGAAATGTGGGACACTTT. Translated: CAWSRTGPGNVGHF.

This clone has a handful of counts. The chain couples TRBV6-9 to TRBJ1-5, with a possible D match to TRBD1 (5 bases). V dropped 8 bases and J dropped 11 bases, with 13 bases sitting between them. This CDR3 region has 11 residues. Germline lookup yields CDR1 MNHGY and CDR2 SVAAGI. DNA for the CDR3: TGTGCCAGCGGGGGGGGAAAGGCCCAGCATTTT. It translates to CASGGGKAQHF.

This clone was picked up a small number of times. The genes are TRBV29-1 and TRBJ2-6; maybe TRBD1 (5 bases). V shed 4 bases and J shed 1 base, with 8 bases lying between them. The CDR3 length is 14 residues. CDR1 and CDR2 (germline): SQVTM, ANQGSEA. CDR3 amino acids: CSVAQGSGANVLTF. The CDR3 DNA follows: TGCAGCGTTGCTCAGGGTTCTGGGGCCAACGTCCTGACTTTC. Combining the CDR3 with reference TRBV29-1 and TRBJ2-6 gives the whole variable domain SAVISQKPSRDICQRGTSLTIQCQVDSQVTMMFWYRQQPGQSLTLIATANQGSEATYESGFVIDKFPISRPNLTFSTLTVSNMSPEDSSIYLCSVAQGSGANVLTFGAGSRLTVL.

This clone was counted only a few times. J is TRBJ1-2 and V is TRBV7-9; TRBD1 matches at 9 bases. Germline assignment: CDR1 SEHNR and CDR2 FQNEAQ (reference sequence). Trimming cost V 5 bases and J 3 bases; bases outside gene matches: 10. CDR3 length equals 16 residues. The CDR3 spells CASSRSPQGADYGYTF. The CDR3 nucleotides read TGTGCCAGCAGCCGCAGCCCACAGGGGGCAGACTATGGCTACACCTTC.

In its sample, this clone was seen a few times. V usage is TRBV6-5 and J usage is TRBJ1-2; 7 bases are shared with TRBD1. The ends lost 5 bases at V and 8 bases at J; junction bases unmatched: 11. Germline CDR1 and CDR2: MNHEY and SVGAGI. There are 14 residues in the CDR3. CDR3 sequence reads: CASSQSIRGSGYTF. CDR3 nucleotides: TGTGCCAGCAGTCAATCCATCAGGGGGTCGGGCTACACCTTC.

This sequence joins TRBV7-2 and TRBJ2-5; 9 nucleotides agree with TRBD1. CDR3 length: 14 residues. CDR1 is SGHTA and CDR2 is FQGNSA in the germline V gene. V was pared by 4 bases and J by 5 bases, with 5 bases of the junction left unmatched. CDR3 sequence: CASSSRQGVETQYF. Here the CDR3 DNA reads TGTGCCAGCAGCTCAAGACAGGGGGTCGAGACCCAGTACTTC.

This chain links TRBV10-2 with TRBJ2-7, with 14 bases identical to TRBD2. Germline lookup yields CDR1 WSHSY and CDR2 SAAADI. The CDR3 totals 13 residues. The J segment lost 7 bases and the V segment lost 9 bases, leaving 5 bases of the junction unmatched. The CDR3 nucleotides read TGCGCCAGTCGACTAGCGGGGGGGTGGGAGCAGTACTTC. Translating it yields CASRLAGGWEQYF.

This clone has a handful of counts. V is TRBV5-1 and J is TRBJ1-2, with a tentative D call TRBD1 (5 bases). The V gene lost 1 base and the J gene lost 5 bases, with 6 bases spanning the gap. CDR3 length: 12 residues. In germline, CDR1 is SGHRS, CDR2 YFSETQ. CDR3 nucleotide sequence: TGCGCCAGCAGCTTGTCAGGGTATGGCTACACCTTC. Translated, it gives CASSLSGYGYTF. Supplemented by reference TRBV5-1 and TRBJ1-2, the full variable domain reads KAGVTQTPRYLIKTRGQQVTLSCSPISGHRSVSWYQQTPGQGLQFLFEYFSETQRNKGNFPGRFSGRQFSNSRSEMNVSTLELGDSALYLCASSLSGYGYTFGSGTRLTVV.

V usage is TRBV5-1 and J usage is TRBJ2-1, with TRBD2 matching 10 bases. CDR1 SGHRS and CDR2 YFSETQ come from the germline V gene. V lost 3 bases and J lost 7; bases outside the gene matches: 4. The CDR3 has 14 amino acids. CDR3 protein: CASSSGLAVNEQFF. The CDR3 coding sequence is TGCGCCAGCAGCTCCGGACTAGCGGTAAATGAGCAGTTCTTC.

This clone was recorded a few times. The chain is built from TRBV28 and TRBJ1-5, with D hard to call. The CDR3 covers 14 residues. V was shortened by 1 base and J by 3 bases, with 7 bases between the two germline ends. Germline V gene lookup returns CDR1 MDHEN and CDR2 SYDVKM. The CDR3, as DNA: TGTGCCAGCAGTTTATACACCGACAATCAGCCCCAGCATTTT. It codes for CASSLYTDNQPQHF.

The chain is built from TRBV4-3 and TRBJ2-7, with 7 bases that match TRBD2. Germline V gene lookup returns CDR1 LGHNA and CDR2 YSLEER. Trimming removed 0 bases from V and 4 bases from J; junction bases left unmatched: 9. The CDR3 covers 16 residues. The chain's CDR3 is CASSQDFQTSWYEQYF. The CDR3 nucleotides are TGCGCCAGCAGCCAAGATTTCCAGACTAGCTGGTACGAGCAGTACTTC.

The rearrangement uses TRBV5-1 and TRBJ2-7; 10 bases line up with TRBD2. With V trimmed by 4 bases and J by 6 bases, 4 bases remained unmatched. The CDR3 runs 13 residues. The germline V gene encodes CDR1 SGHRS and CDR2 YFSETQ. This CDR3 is CASSLAGVSEQYF. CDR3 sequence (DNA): TGCGCCAGCAGCCTAGCGGGGGTGAGCGAGCAGTACTTC.